The 9 T cell receptor beta chains listed next were all sequenced from one sample in a study of PD-1 blockade in classical Hodgkin lymphoma. Patients all relapsed after autologous stem cell transplantation, and there was variation in brentuximab vedotin exposure. Profiling relied on immunoSEQ multiplex PCR, and the TCRdb table lists in-frame clones only, not all of them. The table lists approximately 73,000 clones, 90% to 95% of them singletons. The specimen comprised peripheral blood mononuclear cells (PBMCs), sampled at baseline. These receptors were obtained from a human donor with classical Hodgkin lymphoma.

The chain recombines TRBV5-4 with TRBJ2-7, with D perhaps given as TRBD1 or TRBD2 (6 bases each). V was cut by 4 bases and J by 2 bases, with 13 bases left in between. From germline, CDR1 is SGHNT and CDR2 YYREEE (reference sequence). This CDR3 spans 14 amino acids. The CDR3 region is CASSKTGAPYEQYF. The CDR3 bases are TGTGCCAGCAGCAAGACGGGGGCCCCCTACGAGCAGTACTTC.

V is TRBV5-1 and J is TRBJ1-3; 9 nucleotides agree with TRBD1. Trimming cost V 1 base and J 3 bases; bases outside gene matches: 2. The CDR3 spans 15 residues. Germline V CDR1 and CDR2: SGHRS, YFSETQ. The CDR3 loop reads CASSLTGGGGNTIYF. In DNA form, the CDR3 reads TGCGCCAGCAGCTTGACAGGGGGCGGTGGAAACACCATATATTTT.

The rearrangement uses TRBV4-3 and TRBJ2-3; 8 bases match TRBD2. Germline CDR1 and CDR2: LGHNA and YSLEER. Trimming removed 1 base from V and 2 bases from J; junction bases left unmatched: 5. CDR3 size: 16 residues. CDR3 nucleotides: TGCGCCAGCAGCCAAGTCGGGAGGGGGAACACAGATACGCAGTATTTT. Its protein is CASSQVGRGNTDTQYF.

The CDR3 DNA reads TGTGCCAGCAGCACTGGGACGGGCTACGAGCAGTACTTC. It is translated as CASSTGTGYEQYF. The V gene is TRBV27, the J gene TRBJ2-7; D possibly uses TRBD1 or TRBD2 (5 bases each). The germline gives CDR1 MNHEY, CDR2 SMNVEV (reference sequence). Trimming removed 6 bases at V and 3 bases at J, with 12 bases between. The CDR3 is 13 amino acids.

This clone appeared a single time. This chain uses TRBV5-4 with TRBJ2-5; TRBD2 aligns across 7 bases. The DNA end favors TRBJ2-7, so the J call may be wrong. From germline, CDR1 is SGHNT and CDR2 YYREEE (reference sequence). The CDR3 contains 16 residues. The chain's CDR3 is CASSLAYAGAPPEQYF. Written as DNA, the CDR3 is TGTGCCAGCAGCTTGGCCTATGCGGGAGCCCCCCCCGAGCAGTACTTC.

The CDR3 DNA reads TGTGCCAGTAGTATAGTGGGGACAGGAGACTACGAGCAGTACTTC. Translation gives CASSIVGTGDYEQYF. The chain couples TRBV19 to TRBJ2-7, with TRBD1 matching over 8 bases. The germline gives CDR1 LNHDA, CDR2 SQIVND (reference sequence). V trimming: 1 base; J trimming: 3 bases; junction bases outside the gene matches: 5. CDR3 length: 15 residues.

The CDR3 DNA reads as TGCGCCAGCAGCTCACAGGGGTACGAGCAGTACTTC. It specifies CASSSQGYEQYF. V usage is TRBV5-1 and J usage is TRBJ2-7, with 7 bases fitting TRBD1. The germline V gene encodes CDR1 SGHRS and CDR2 YFSETQ. The CDR3 has 12 amino acids. V shed 3 bases and J 4 bases; nucleotides not matched to a gene: 1.

The V gene is TRBV27, the J gene TRBJ2-7, with 7 bases identical to TRBD1. The CDR3 extends over 14 amino acids. The germline V gene has CDR1 MNHEY and CDR2 SMNVEV (reference sequence). The J segment lost 2 bases and the V segment lost 5 bases, leaving 6 bases of the junction unmatched. The CDR3 nucleotides read TGTGCCAGCAGTCTCCCCGACAGGGCCTACGAGCAGTACTTC. Translation gives CASSLPDRAYEQYF.

This rearrangement joins TRBV7-9 to TRBJ1-2; D is ambiguous. CDR1 is SEHNR and CDR2 is FQNEAQ in the germline V gene (reference sequence). Trimming stripped 1 base from V and 7 bases from J, with 10 bases between. The CDR3 spans 13 residues. This chain's CDR3 is CASSLDESGGYTF. CDR3 in DNA: TGTGCCAGCAGCTTAGACGAATCTGGTGGCTACACCTTC.